This is a list of T cell receptor beta chains from one sample in a study of blood T cell repertoires in COVID-19. Measured with immunoSEQ multiplex PCR; TCRdb has only the in-frame clones, and not every one. The sample lists about 380,000 clones, more than 75% occurring once. Sequences were obtained from PBMCs or T cells enriched from blood (not recorded which). These receptors were taken from a woman aged 18-29 years who had recovered from COVID-19. Each CDR3 is given with its conserved first and last residue. D genes are given only for firm matches. Clone size, where shown, is once, few, many, or a class for clones that have expanded.

v_call: TRBV6-6
clone_size: -
j_call: TRBJ1-2
d_call: TRBD1
cdr3_aa: CASRGGQGKGYGYTF
cdr3_nt: TGTGCCAGCAGGGGTGGACAGGGGAAGGGGTATGGCTACACCTTC

v_call: TRBV5-1
clone_size: -
j_call: TRBJ1-6
d_call: -
cdr3_aa: CASSKPTVGLAGDSPLHF
cdr3_nt: TGCGCCAGCAGTAAACCGACAGTGGGGCTCGCGGGGGATTCACCCCTCCACTTT

v_call: TRBV10-3
clone_size: -
j_call: TRBJ1-4
d_call: TRBD1
cdr3_aa: CAISESQGAGRTNEKLFF
cdr3_nt: TGTGCCATCAGTGAGTCGCAGGGGGCGGGTCGAACAAATGAAAAACTGTTTTTT

v_call: TRBV7-9
clone_size: once
j_call: TRBJ1-6
d_call: TRBD1
cdr3_aa: CASSLEYRGQSSYNSPLHF
cdr3_nt: TGTGCCAGCAGCTTAGAATACAGGGGGCAGAGCTCCTATAATTCACCCCTCCACTTT

v_call: TRBV3-1/TRBV3-2
clone_size: -
j_call: TRBJ2-7
d_call: -
cdr3_aa: CASSQETGSYEQYF
cdr3_nt: TGTGCCAGCAGCCAAGAAACAGGGTCCTACGAGCAGTACTTC

v_call: TRBV28
clone_size: -
j_call: TRBJ1-1
d_call: TRBD1
cdr3_aa: CASSWRQGGEAFF
cdr3_nt: TGTGCCAGCAGTTGGCGACAGGGGGGTGAAGCTTTCTTT

v_call: TRBV7-2
clone_size: -
j_call: TRBJ2-1
d_call: -
cdr3_aa: CASSRGERGYNEQFF
cdr3_nt: TGTGCCAGCAGCAGGGGGGAGCGGGGCTACAATGAGCAGTTCTTC

v_call: TRBV24-1
clone_size: -
j_call: TRBJ1-3
d_call: TRBD1
cdr3_aa: CATSGGQANTIYF
cdr3_nt: TGTGCCACCAGTGGGGGACAGGCAAACACCATATATTTT

v_call: TRBV5-1
clone_size: once
j_call: TRBJ2-1
d_call: -
cdr3_aa: CASSLEGRRDEQFF
cdr3_nt: TGCGCCAGCAGCTTGGAGGGGCGCAGGGATGAGCAGTTCTTC

v_call: TRBV5-1
clone_size: -
j_call: TRBJ2-1
d_call: TRBD2
cdr3_aa: CASSSGGPPRNEQFF
cdr3_nt: TGCGCCAGCAGTAGCGGGGGCCCGCCTCGCAATGAGCAGTTCTTC

v_call: TRBV7-9
clone_size: -
j_call: TRBJ2-3
d_call: -
cdr3_aa: CASSPPVSTDTQYF
cdr3_nt: TGTGCCAGCAGCCCCCCCGTTAGCACAGATACGCAGTATTTT

v_call: TRBV19
clone_size: -
j_call: TRBJ1-1
d_call: -
cdr3_aa: CASSERDGYTEAFF
cdr3_nt: TGTGCCAGTAGTGAGCGGGACGGATACACTGAAGCTTTCTTT

v_call: TRBV2
clone_size: -
j_call: TRBJ1-6
d_call: -
cdr3_aa: CASKRGSNSPLHF
cdr3_nt: TGTGCCAGCAAAAGGGGATCTAATTCACCCCTCCACTTT

v_call: TRBV18
clone_size: -
j_call: TRBJ1-1
d_call: -
cdr3_aa: CASSGQLKMNTEAFF
cdr3_nt: TGTGCCAGTTCCGGACAGCTCAAAATGAACACTGAAGCTTTCTTT

v_call: TRBV5-1
clone_size: -
j_call: TRBJ2-7
d_call: TRBD1
cdr3_aa: CASRHFGQGDYEQYF
cdr3_nt: TGCGCCAGCCGACACTTCGGACAGGGAGACTACGAGCAGTACTTC

v_call: TRBV9
clone_size: once
j_call: TRBJ1-3
d_call: -
cdr3_aa: CASSVAGGAGNTIYF
cdr3_nt: TGTGCCAGCAGCGTAGCTGGAGGGGCTGGAAACACCATATATTTT

v_call: TRBV6-5
clone_size: -
j_call: TRBJ1-3
d_call: TRBD1
cdr3_aa: CASTAGGPGNTIYF
cdr3_nt: TGTGCCAGCACCGCAGGGGGCCCTGGAAACACCATATATTTT

v_call: TRBV6-5
clone_size: -
j_call: TRBJ1-2
d_call: TRBD1
cdr3_aa: CASRRQGANGYTF
cdr3_nt: TGTGCCAGCAGAAGACAGGGGGCAAACGGCTACACCTTC

v_call: TRBV27
clone_size: once
j_call: TRBJ1-1
d_call: TRBD1
cdr3_aa: CASSLSLDRKAFF
cdr3_nt: TGTGCCAGCAGTTTGTCCTTGGACAGGAAAGCTTTCTTT

v_call: TRBV28
clone_size: -
j_call: TRBJ1-6
d_call: TRBD1
cdr3_aa: CASSLLDRDGSPLHF
cdr3_nt: TGTGCCAGCAGTTTATTGGACAGGGATGGTTCACCCCTCCACTTT

v_call: TRBV9
clone_size: -
j_call: TRBJ1-1
d_call: -
cdr3_aa: CASSVDGGRGAFF
cdr3_nt: TGTGCCAGCAGCGTGGACGGAGGGAGAGGAGCTTTCTTT

v_call: TRBV9
clone_size: -
j_call: TRBJ2-2
d_call: TRBD2
cdr3_aa: CASSVGLAGGTGELFF
cdr3_nt: TGTGCCAGCAGCGTAGGGCTAGCGGGGGGAACCGGGGAGCTGTTTTTT

v_call: TRBV7-3
clone_size: -
j_call: TRBJ1-1
d_call: -
cdr3_aa: CASSLRSNTEAFF
cdr3_nt: TGTGCCAGCAGCCTGAGATCTAACACTGAAGCTTTCTTT